This entry features one T cell receptor beta chain sequence. There is no known antigen for this receptor. There are no base qualities to consult, and no much larger clone falls within one base. These data come from a study of a mutant IDH1 vaccine in newly diagnosed glioma (dated by TCRdb to the early 2020s). General notes on the study: Patients received eight vaccinations in weeks 1, 3, 5, 7, 11, 15, 19 and 23, corresponding to visits V03 through V10. Vaccination was initiated 4-6 weeks after radiotherapy alone, or concurrently with temozolomide cycles in the chemotherapy-containing groups. Of the roughly 31 treated patients, about 60% were male and about 40% were female, and the mean age was approximately 40 years. Prior to enrollment, standard therapy consisting of radiotherapy alone, temozolomide alone, or radiochemotherapy with temozolomide had been administered to patients, with the combination being received by most patients. Peripheral blood samples were drawn at six visits, namely V03 (baseline), V05, V07, V10, V12 and V13. For exploratory analyses, longitudinal TCRB deep sequencing was carried out in around 26 treated patients wherever samples were available.

Broad study findings and their caveats: Availability determined which PBMC samples were chosen for TCRB deep sequencing. Pseudoprogression appeared unrelated to alterations in the top peripheral T cell clonotypes detected by TCRB sequencing. It was noted by the authors that analyses of patient blood samples could not be reproduced owing to sample limitations. Immune responses induced by the vaccine were seen in 90% to 95% of patients across multiple MHC alleles.

What the time point label conveys for this sample: week 5, during vaccination. Every vaccine dose consisted of 300 ug of a 20-mer mutant IDH1 peptide in Montanide, administered subcutaneously together with topical imiquimod. Newly diagnosed WHO grade 3 or 4 IDH1-mutant astrocytomas showing loss of nuclear ATRX were present in the donors. The samples were drawn from NOA16, a multicentre, single-arm, open-label phase I trial in Germany that tested a mutant IDH1 peptide vaccine in humans for the first time. Genomic DNA for TCRB sequencing was isolated from EDTA blood with the DNeasy Blood and Tissue Kit. Library prep was done by the immunoSEQ multiplex PCR assay. Rearranged TCR beta chain sequences were amplified with the hsTCRB Kit following the manufacturer's protocol. An Illumina MiSeq was used to sequence the TCRB libraries. The original methods were these. Demultiplexing, trimming and gene mapping were performed with the kit vendor's proprietary platform. This immuneACCESS table, as held by TCRdb, lists in-frame sequences with V and J called but not all clones. Of the missing ones, under half trace to an unresolved V gene in checked studies; the others have no known cause. From that table come the V and J calls and clone size; the DNA was used to work out D and trimming. This sample holds 25,000 to 35,000 clones; roughly 90% were observed only once. The ten largest clonotypes hold around 3% of the sample.

The CDR3 measures 17 amino acids from cysteine to phenylalanine. Here the CDR3 DNA is all that survives: 51 bases in frame from base 1. Here V drops 4 bases and J drops 6 bases, and the junction holds 14 bases not matched to any gene. In the germline V gene, CDR1 corresponds to SGDLS and CDR2 to YYNGEE. The sequence is built from TRBV9 and TRBJ2-2; a stretch of 8 junction bases matches TRBD2. The specimen comprised peripheral blood mononuclear cells (PBMCs), sampled from a glioma patient whose treatment included an IDH1 peptide vaccine. This clonotype was obtained from a woman aged 40 to 49 with glioma. Some clones in this sample may be carry-over from other donors' samples. The CDR3 region reads CASSPSRGGLGSGELFF. The sequenced DNA is TGTGCCAGCAGCCCATCTAGGGGGGGACTAGGGTCCGGGGAGCTGTTTTTT.